The 6 T cell receptor beta chains listed next were all sequenced from one sample in a study of technical replicates of blood from a handful of donors. Repertoires were generated with immunoSEQ multiplex PCR, while TCRdb's copy carries only in-frame clones and drops some. There are over 70,000 clones in the sample; just under 95% occur only once, and about 0.37% lies in the top ten. Specimen: T cells isolated from PBMCs. All receptors derive from a human donor in good health.

This clone occurred once. V and J are TRBV28 and TRBJ2-3, with TRBD2 matching over 9 bases. The germline V gene encodes CDR1 MDHEN and CDR2 SYDVKM. Unmatched junction bases numbered 4, after V lost 1 base and J lost 2 bases. CDR3 length: 16 amino acids. The CDR3 DNA reads TGTGCCAGCAGTTTATCTAAGCGGGAGGTCACAGATACGCAGTATTTT. The encoded protein is CASSLSKREVTDTQYF.

V is TRBV6-5 and J is TRBJ2-5; D is perhaps TRBD2 (5 bases). Germline-derived CDR1 and CDR2 are MNHEY and SVGAGI. V was shortened by 2 bases and J by 2 bases, with 9 bases between the two germline ends. This CDR3 contains 14 residues. CDR3 protein: CASSYAGLQETQYF. CDR3 sequence (DNA): TGTGCCAGCAGTTACGCAGGACTGCAAGAGACCCAGTACTTC.

The V gene is TRBV18, the J gene TRBJ2-7; weak D call: TRBD2 (5 bases). V was cut by 3 bases and J by 5 bases, with 14 bases left in between. Germline V gives CDR1 KGHSH, CDR2 LQKENI. The CDR3 consists of 14 residues. This chain's CDR3 is CASSPGVGTNEQYF. CDR3 coding DNA: TGTGCCAGCTCACCCGGGGTAGGTACAAACGAGCAGTACTTC.

The rearrangement uses TRBV19 and TRBJ2-1, with D unresolved. This CDR3 has 13 residues. Germline CDR1 LNHDA, CDR2 SQIVND (reference sequence). Trimming stripped 5 bases from V and 0 bases from J, with 5 bases between. The CDR3 DNA follows: TGTGCCAGTAGTGGTAGCTCCTACAATGAGCAGTTCTTC. This encodes CASSGSSYNEQFF.

This clone appeared a single time. This chain uses TRBV11-3 with TRBJ2-7, with 7 nucleotides matching TRBD1. CDR1 and CDR2 from the germline V gene are SGHNT and YENEEA. The CDR3 length is 16 residues. J lost 2 bases, V lost 5 bases, and 12 bases had no gene match. CDR3 bases: TGTGCCAGCAGCCCTAGAGGCAGGGGGTCCCCCTACGAGCAGTACTTC. This codes for CASSPRGRGSPYEQYF.

The V call is TRBV5-1, the J call TRBJ2-5, with 7 bases matching TRBD2. The CDR3 totals 14 residues. The trim removed 0 bases at V and 4 bases at J, leaving 3 bases unmatched. CDR1 and CDR2 (germline): SGHRS, YFSETQ. CDR3 coding DNA: TGCGCCAGCAGCTTGGCGGGCGGGGGAGAGACCCAGTACTTC. Translation: CASSLAGGGETQYF.